This TCR beta chain was identified during a study of blood T cell repertoires in COVID-19. Trimming removed 2 bases at V and 2 bases at J, with 13 bases between. In germline, CDR1 is MDHEN, CDR2 SYDVKM. This CDR3 is built from 15 residues. The data were produced by immunoSEQ multiplex PCR, yet TCRdb's version contains in-frame clones alone and is incomplete. The sample records 100,000 or so clones, less than 90% being singletons. The chain employs TRBV28 and TRBJ2-7; a possible D gene is TRBD1 (6 bases). This TCR derives from a man in his sixties or seventies with active or convalescent COVID-19. Sequenced: peripheral blood. The CDR3 DNA reads as TGTGCCAGCAGTTTACAGGGGATAGGAACCTACGAGCAGTACTTC. Encoded protein: CASSLQGIGTYEQYF.